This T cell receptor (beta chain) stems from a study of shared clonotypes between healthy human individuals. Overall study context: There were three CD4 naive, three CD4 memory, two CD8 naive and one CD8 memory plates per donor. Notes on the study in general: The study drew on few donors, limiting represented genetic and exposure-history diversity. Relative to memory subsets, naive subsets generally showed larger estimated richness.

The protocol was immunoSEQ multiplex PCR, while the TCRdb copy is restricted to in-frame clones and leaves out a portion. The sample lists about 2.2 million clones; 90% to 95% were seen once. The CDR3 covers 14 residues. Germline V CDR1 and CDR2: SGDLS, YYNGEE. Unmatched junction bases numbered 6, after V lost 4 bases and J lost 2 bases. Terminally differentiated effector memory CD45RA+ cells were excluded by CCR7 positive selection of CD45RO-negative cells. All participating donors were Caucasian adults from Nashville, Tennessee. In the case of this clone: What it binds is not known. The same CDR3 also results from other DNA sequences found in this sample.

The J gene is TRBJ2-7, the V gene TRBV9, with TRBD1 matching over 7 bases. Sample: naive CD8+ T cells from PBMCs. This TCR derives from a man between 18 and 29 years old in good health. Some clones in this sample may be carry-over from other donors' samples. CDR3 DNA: TGTGCCAGCAGCCCCGGGACAGAGGCCTACGAGCAGTACTTC. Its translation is CASSPGTEAYEQYF.